The 24 T cell receptor beta chains presented below share a single source sample, sequenced in a study of T cell responses to AZD1222 COVID-19 vaccine (dated by TCRdb to about 2021). To prepare the library, the immunoSEQ multiplex PCR assay was applied. TCRdb provides this immuneACCESS table in a form limited to in-frame rearrangements. Some clones are lacking; in checked studies, under half of them reflect an unresolved V gene, and why the rest are absent is not known. The sample table lists 180,000 or so clones, around 90% of them with a count of one. The ten biggest clones cover less than 2.5% of the sample. The time point label of this sample denotes: about 28 days (+/-7) after the second vaccine dose. Sequenced here: peripheral blood, sampled 28 days after the second AZD1222 dose. The source is an adult who received the AZD1222 COVID-19 vaccine.

Only one count was recorded for this clone. The V gene is TRBV2, the J gene TRBJ1-6, with unresolved D. The CDR3 covers 16 residues. Trimming took off 6 bases at V and 8 bases at J, with 20 bases between the two ends. CDR1 is SNHLY, CDR2 FYNNEI, per germline. The CDR3 DNA reads TGTGCCAGCAGGCCCTGGACGGATACATGGGATTCACCCCTCCACTTT. Protein sequence: CASRPWTDTWDSPLHF. Based on the CDR3 plus reference TRBV2 and TRBJ1-6, the full variable domain is EPEVTQTPSHQVTQMGQEVILRCVPISNHLYFYWYRQILGQKVEFLVSFYNNEISEKSEIFDDQFSVERPDGSNFTLKIRSTKLEDSAMYFCASRPWTDTWDSPLHFGNGTRLTVT.

The CDR3 sequence is CASSFGLAGTVDTQYF. Here the CDR3 DNA reads TGCGCCAGCAGCTTCGGATTAGCGGGAACGGTAGATACGCAGTATTTT. V is TRBV5-1 and J is TRBJ2-3, with 8 bases aligning to TRBD2. V lost 2 bases to trimming and J lost 5 bases; unmatched junction nucleotides: 10. The CDR3 loop spans 16 amino acids. Germline V CDR1 and CDR2: SGHRS, YFSETQ.

The chain couples TRBV11-1 to TRBJ1-2; a possible D gene is TRBD1 (5 bases). V was trimmed by 2 bases and J by 4 bases, leaving 14 bases between them. Germline V CDR1 and CDR2: SGHAT, FQDESV (reference sequence). This CDR3 has 15 amino acids. CDR3: CASSLNGGSSYGYTF. Written as DNA, the CDR3 is TGTGCCAGCAGCTTAAACGGGGGATCTAGCTATGGCTACACCTTC.

The chain has TRBV5-5 and TRBJ2-7; 10 positions agree with TRBD1. V shed 2 bases and J 6 bases; nucleotides not matched to a gene: 8. Looked up from germline, CDR1 is SGHKS and CDR2 is YYEKEE (reference sequence). The CDR3 is made up of 15 amino acids. CDR3 region: CASSFAGTGEGEQYF. CDR3 DNA sequence: TGTGCCAGCAGCTTCGCCGGGACAGGGGAAGGCGAGCAGTACTTC.

The rearrangement links TRBV9 to TRBJ2-6; D remains ambiguous. This CDR3 has 15 residues. V lost 0 bases and J lost 1, with 5 bases in between. From germline, CDR1 is SGDLS and CDR2 YYNGEE. The DNA for the CDR3 is TGTGCCAGCAGCGTAGGAGTTTCTGGGGCCAACGTCCTGACTTTC. This encodes CASSVGVSGANVLTF.

This clone has a single count. The chain is built from TRBV6-5 and TRBJ2-5, with TRBD1 matching over 9 bases. CDR1 is MNHEY, CDR2 SVGAGI, per germline. V was clipped by 6 bases and J by 4 bases; unmatched bases: 6. The CDR3 consists of 14 residues. DNA of the CDR3: TGTGCCAGCAGCCCGGACAGGGGAAGAGAGACCCAGTACTTC. It translates to CASSPDRGRETQYF.

The genes are TRBV5-1 and TRBJ1-4, with 7 bases aligning to TRBD1. The CDR3 runs 15 residues. Germline V CDR1 and CDR2: SGHRS, YFSETQ. The junction had 9 bases not matched to a gene; V was cut back by 3 bases and J by 7 bases. CDR3 residues: CASSSTGEQSEKLFF. The CDR3 DNA follows: TGCGCCAGCAGCTCAACAGGGGAACAGAGTGAAAAACTGTTTTTT. The complete variable domain, with remaining parts taken from reference TRBV5-1 and TRBJ1-4, reads KAGVTQTPRYLIKTRGQQVTLSCSPISGHRSVSWYQQTPGQGLQFLFEYFSETQRNKGNFPGRFSGRQFSNSRSEMNVSTLELGDSALYLCASSSTGEQSEKLFFGSGTQLSVL.

This clone was counted a few times. This sequence joins TRBV11-2 and TRBJ2-7, with 11 bases that match TRBD2. The length of the CDR3 is 17 residues. V trimming: 2 bases; J trimming: 0 bases; junction bases outside the gene matches: 6. The germline CDR1 and CDR2 sequences are SGHAT and FQNNGV. For the CDR3, the DNA is TGTGCCAGCAGCTTATCGGGACTAGCGGTAAGCTCCTACGAGCAGTACTTC. Translation gives CASSLSGLAVSSYEQYF.

The CDR3 DNA reads as TGTGCCAGCAGTAAACAGGGCACTGAAGCTTTCTTT. Translation gives CASSKQGTEAFF. The V and J genes are TRBV6-5 and TRBJ1-1; D might be TRBD1 (6 bases). The germline V and J ends were trimmed by 5 bases and 4 bases, with 8 bases remaining between them. The CDR3 is 12 residues long. CDR1 and CDR2 (germline): MNHEY, SVGAGI.

This chain connects TRBV30 to TRBJ2-7; D may be TRBD1 (6 bases). V was pared by 2 bases and J by 0 bases, with 14 bases between. Germline assignment: CDR1 GTSNPN and CDR2 SVGIG (reference sequence). This CDR3 is built from 15 residues. Written as DNA, the CDR3 is TGTGCCTGGAGTAAACCCGGGACAACCTCCTACGAGCAGTACTTC. It specifies CAWSKPGTTSYEQYF. The full variable domain, in which reference TRBV30 and TRBJ2-7 provide the parts outside the CDR3, is SQTIHQWPATLVQPVGSPLSLECTVEGTSNPNLYWYRQAAGRGLQLLFYSVGIGQISSEVPQNLSASRPQDRQFILSSKKLLLSDSGFYLCAWSKPGTTSYEQYFGPGTRLTVT.

On this clone: In the same sample, other DNA sequences code for this CDR3. The J gene is TRBJ1-2, the V gene TRBV5-1; weak D call: TRBD1 (5 bases). In germline, CDR1 is SGHRS, CDR2 YFSETQ. V gave up 0 bases and J gave up 3 bases, with 9 bases separating them. This CDR3 spans 14 amino acids. The CDR3 loop reads CASSLEGSYYGYTF. DNA of the CDR3: TGCGCCAGCAGCTTGGAGGGGTCTTACTATGGCTACACCTTC.

The chain recombines TRBV10-3 with TRBJ2-1; possible D gene TRBD2, 6 bases. V was trimmed by 2 bases and J by 3 bases, leaving 17 bases between them. The CDR3 has 17 residues. Germline CDR1 ENHRY, CDR2 SYGVKD. Written as DNA, the CDR3 is TGTGCCATCAGTGAGCCTCTCGGCGGGACGCTCTACAATGAGCAGTTCTTC. Its protein product is CAISEPLGGTLYNEQFF.

The chain combines TRBV2 with TRBJ2-5, with D possibly being TRBD1 (6 bases). V gave up 6 bases and J gave up 5 bases, with 13 bases separating them. The CDR3 totals 13 residues. Germline V gene sequence: CDR1 SNHLY, CDR2 FYNNEI. CDR3 loop: CASRTDSKETQYF. The CDR3 DNA reads TGTGCCAGCAGAACGGACAGTAAGGAGACCCAGTACTTC.

The chain recombines TRBV11-3 with TRBJ2-1; TRBD2 aligns across 9 bases. CDR1 and CDR2 (germline): SGHNT, YENEEA. This CDR3 has 18 residues. Unmatched junction bases numbered 11, after V lost 3 bases and J lost 2 bases. The CDR3 sequence: CASSLASGIPGAYNEQFF. The CDR3 bases are TGTGCCAGCAGCTTGGCTAGCGGGATCCCCGGGGCCTACAATGAGCAGTTCTTC.

The V and J genes are TRBV5-6 and TRBJ2-1; the match to TRBD2 covers 10 bases. This CDR3 region has 15 residues. With 3 bases clipped from V and 2 bases from J, the junction kept 2 bases outside the gene matches. Germline V gives CDR1 SGHDT, CDR2 YYEEEE. Here the CDR3 DNA reads TGTGCCAGCAGCTCGGGACTAGCGACCTACAATGAGCAGTTCTTC. Protein: CASSSGLATYNEQFF.

The chain carries TRBV2 and TRBJ1-5, with D unclear. Germline values: CDR1 SNHLY, CDR2 FYNNEI. Trimming removed 6 bases at V and 7 bases at J, with 22 bases between. This CDR3 spans 16 amino acids. CDR3 sequence reads: CASRPSNTVARQPQHF. The CDR3 bases are TGTGCCAGCAGACCCAGTAACACGGTTGCCAGACAGCCCCAGCATTTT.

The V call is TRBV6-5, the J call TRBJ1-1; TRBD1 matches 9 bases. The germline gives CDR1 MNHEY, CDR2 SVGAGI. The CDR3 extends over 14 amino acids. V shed 5 bases, J shed 4 bases, and the junction held 5 bases outside the gene matches. The CDR3 loop is CASSQTGGGTEAFF. CDR3 nucleotides: TGTGCCAGCAGTCAGACAGGGGGAGGCACTGAAGCTTTCTTT.

In this sample, this clone turned up once. The chain employs TRBV4-1 and TRBJ1-5; 7 nucleotides agree with TRBD1. CDR1 is MGHRA, CDR2 YSYEKL, per germline. V dropped 4 bases and J dropped 7; count of bases not matched to a gene: 19. This CDR3 is built from 18 residues. The CDR3 DNA reads TGCGCCAGCAGCCCATACGGAGAAGGACAGGCGTACGGACAGCCCCAGCATTTT. This encodes CASSPYGEGQAYGQPQHF.

V is TRBV28 and J is TRBJ2-7; TRBD2 matches 7 bases. V was pared by 7 bases and J by 0 bases, with 9 bases of the junction left unmatched. In germline, CDR1 is MDHEN, CDR2 SYDVKM. This CDR3 has 15 amino acids. The CDR3 is CASMAGRGSSYEQYF. CDR3 nucleotides: TGTGCCAGCATGGCAGGGCGGGGGAGCTCCTACGAGCAGTACTTC.

The chain is built from TRBV7-9 and TRBJ2-2; D tentatively reads TRBD1 or TRBD2 (6 bases each). The CDR3 runs 19 residues. The V and J ends lost 5 bases and 3 bases respectively, with 25 bases between them. Germline lookup yields CDR1 SEHNR and CDR2 FQNEAQ (reference sequence). The CDR3 loop reads CASSPLLGGHGRDTGELFF. CDR3 nucleotide sequence: TGTGCCAGCAGCCCCCTATTGGGGGGACACGGGAGAGACACCGGGGAGCTGTTTTTT.

The chain employs TRBV5-1 and TRBJ2-7; tentative D call: TRBD2 (6 bases). The CDR3 contains 13 residues. Germline V gene sequence: CDR1 SGHRS, CDR2 YFSETQ. V gave up 5 bases and J gave up 3 bases, with 12 bases separating them. Written as DNA, the CDR3 is TGCGCCAGCAGAGTCGGGGGAAGCTACGAGCAGTACTTC. Translating it yields CASRVGGSYEQYF. Supplemented by reference TRBV5-1 and TRBJ2-7, the full variable domain reads KAGVTQTPRYLIKTRGQQVTLSCSPISGHRSVSWYQQTPGQGLQFLFEYFSETQRNKGNFPGRFSGRQFSNSRSEMNVSTLELGDSALYLCASRVGGSYEQYFGPGTRLTVT.

V is TRBV28 and J is TRBJ1-3; D not resolved. CDR1 MDHEN and CDR2 SYDVKM come from the germline V gene. CDR3 size: 17 residues. Trimming stripped 2 bases from V and 0 bases from J, with 14 bases between. The CDR3 region is CASSLKISWSSGNTIYF. In DNA form, the CDR3 reads TGTGCCAGCAGTTTAAAGATCTCCTGGAGCTCTGGAAACACCATATATTTT.

In this sample, this clone turned up once. DNA for the CDR3: TGTGCCAGCAGCCCACACAGGGGTGATCAGCCCCAGCATTTT. Translating it yields CASSPHRGDQPQHF. This rearrangement joins TRBV6-5 to TRBJ1-5, with 7 bases aligning to TRBD1. CDR1 is MNHEY and CDR2 is SVGAGI in the germline V gene. The V gene end was trimmed by 6 bases and the J gene end by 5 bases; junction bases not matched to a gene: 7. The CDR3 has 14 amino acids.

The chain links TRBV5-4 to TRBJ2-7; possibly TRBD2 for D (5 bases). From germline, CDR1 is SGHNT and CDR2 YYREEE (reference sequence). V was pared by 2 bases and J by 7 bases, with 13 bases between. This CDR3 has 13 residues. CDR3: CASSFRGLPEQYF. In DNA form, the CDR3 reads TGTGCCAGCAGCTTCCGAGGACTGCCAGAGCAGTACTTC.